This T cell receptor beta chain was profiled in a study of cytotoxic CD8 clonotypes in ibrutinib-treated CLL. The table lists this clone with a count of one. Looked up from germline, CDR1 is SEHNR and CDR2 is FQNEAQ (reference sequence). The CDR3 loop spans 14 amino acids. V was pared by 1 base and J by 7 bases, with 8 bases between. Using immunoSEQ multiplex PCR, the repertoire was profiled, and TCRdb retains in-frame clones only, with some absent. The sample consists of about 160,000 clones, approximately 80% of them appearing once. The starting material was PBMCs, obtained after 24 months of ibrutinib treatment. The TCR was taken from a human donor with chronic lymphocytic leukemia. The V gene is TRBV7-9, the J gene TRBJ1-6; D ambiguous. The CDR3 DNA follows: TGTGCCAGCAGCTTAGGACTGGAAAATTCACCCCTCCACTTT. Translation: CASSLGLENSPLHF.